These 12 T cell receptor beta chains came from one sample sequenced in a study of vaccination effects on CD4 cells after COVID-19 (dated by TCRdb to the early 2020s). Their antigens remain unidentified. Library construction relied on the immunoSEQ multiplex PCR assay. Entries here come from immuneACCESS through TCRdb and include only in-frame sequences with V and J called. Some clones fail to appear in such tables; in the studies checked, an unresolved V gene covers under half of the shortfall, and the cause of the remainder is unknown. A total of roughly 67,000 clones appear in this sample, 60% to 85% of them only once. Clones ranked in the top ten supply about 10% of the sample. In the ViraFEST assay, PBMC were stimulated with viral peptide pools, and TCR sequencing was then used to find antigen-specific CD4+ T cell clonotypes based on their expansion. After approximately 11 days of culture, CD4+ T cells were isolated with the EasySep CD4+ T cell isolation kit. Healthy vaccine recipients had no prior SARS-CoV-2 infection, confirmed by negative nucleocapsid antibodies before and after vaccination.

The material was CD4+ T cells from PBMCs cultured with SARS-CoV-2 spike peptides, obtained before COVID-19 vaccination. The cell subset or site label of this sample denotes: SARS-CoV-2 spike overlapping peptide pool stimulation. These receptors were obtained from a human donor who received a COVID-19 vaccine.

The chain employs TRBV28 and TRBJ1-5; D remains unclear. CDR3 size: 13 residues. CDR1 and CDR2 from the germline V gene are MDHEN and SYDVKM. V gave up 7 bases and J gave up 6 bases, with 13 bases separating them. Here the CDR3 DNA reads TGTGCCAGCATCGCAGGTAACGCTCAGCCCCAGCATTTT. Protein product: CASIAGNAQPQHF. Variable domain in full (rest from reference TRBV28 and TRBJ1-5): DVKVTQSSRYLVKRTGEKVFLECVQDMDHENMFWYRQDPGLGLRLIYFSYDVKMKEKGDIPEGYSVSREKKERFSLILESASTNQTSMYLCASIAGNAQPQHFGDGTRLSIL.

This clone was observed a few times. This chain connects TRBV29-1 to TRBJ1-2; 7 nucleotides line up with TRBD1. The CDR3 length is 12 residues. The V gene end was trimmed by 2 bases and the J gene end by 7 bases; junction bases not matched to a gene: 4. Germline V gives CDR1 SQVTM, CDR2 ANQGSEA. CDR3 protein: CSVERTGIGYTF. The CDR3 nucleotides are TGCAGCGTTGAAAGGACAGGCATTGGCTACACCTTC.

V gene TRBV5-1 combines with J gene TRBJ1-5, with D uncertain. The V gene's germline CDR1 is SGHRS and CDR2 YFSETQ. The CDR3 covers 14 residues. Trimming removed 4 bases from V and 0 bases from J, with 8 bases in between. The DNA for the CDR3 is TGCGCCAGCAGCGCGGCGGGTAGCAATCAGCCCCAGCATTTT. As protein: CASSAAGSNQPQHF.

The rearrangement links TRBV5-1 to TRBJ2-1, with TRBD1 matching 9 bases. This CDR3 contains 14 residues. The germline V gene encodes CDR1 SGHRS and CDR2 YFSETQ. Trimming at V came to 4 bases and at J to 8 bases, leaving 7 bases not matched to a gene. The CDR3 region is CASSVQGQGHEQFF. The CDR3 DNA reads TGCGCCAGCAGCGTACAGGGACAGGGCCATGAGCAGTTCTTC.

The genes are TRBV27 and TRBJ2-3; 8 bases align to TRBD2. V shed 3 bases and J 3 bases; nucleotides not matched to a gene: 2. This CDR3 is 14 amino acids long. Germline V gene sequence: CDR1 MNHEY, CDR2 SMNVEV (reference sequence). CDR3 loop: CASSFGGGTDTQYF. The CDR3 nucleotides are TGTGCCAGCAGTTTTGGCGGGGGGACAGATACGCAGTATTTT.

The chain employs TRBV7-3 and TRBJ2-5; 7 bases match TRBD2. CDR3 length: 14 amino acids. J lost 5 bases, V lost 2 bases, and 5 bases had no gene match. Germline lookup yields CDR1 SGHTA and CDR2 FQGTGA. The CDR3 coding sequence is TGTGCCAGCAGCTTAGCGGGGGTGGGGGAGACCCAGTACTTC. The encoded protein is CASSLAGVGETQYF. The full variable domain, in which reference TRBV7-3 and TRBJ2-5 provide the parts outside the CDR3, is GAGVSQTPSNKVTEKGKYVELRCDPISGHTALYWYRQSLGQGPEFLIYFQGTGAADDSGLPNDRFFAVRPEGSVSTLKIQRTERGDSAVYLCASSLAGVGETQYFGPGTRLLVL.

CDR3 sequence (DNA): TGTGCCAGCAGTGACGAGGTTTCCGGGGAGCTGTTTTTT. This gives the protein CASSDEVSGELFF. The chain links TRBV6-4 to TRBJ2-2; D gene uncertain. The germline V gene encodes CDR1 MRHNA and CDR2 SNTAGT. This CDR3 is 13 amino acids long. Trimming took off 2 bases at V and 6 bases at J, with 7 bases between the two ends.

This clone was observed a handful of times. Other nucleotide sequences from this sample produce the same CDR3. This chain connects TRBV5-1 to TRBJ2-5; 9 nucleotides agree with TRBD1. This CDR3 has 13 amino acids. J lost 4 bases, V lost 4 bases, and 2 bases had no gene match. CDR1 and CDR2 from the germline V gene are SGHRS and YFSETQ. For the CDR3, the DNA is TGCGCCAGCAGCACGGGACAGGGAGAGACCCAGTACTTC. Translating gives CASSTGQGETQYF.

CDR3 sequence reads: CASSQVRTSGGETQYF. The CDR3 nucleotides are TGTGCCAGCAGCCAAGTCAGGACTAGCGGAGGAGAGACCCAGTACTTC. V is TRBV3-1 (or the pseudogene TRBV3-2) and J is TRBJ2-5, with TRBD2 matching over 10 bases. From germline, CDR1 is LGHDT and CDR2 YNNKEL (reference sequence). Trimming cost V 1 base and J 4 bases; bases outside gene matches: 6. The CDR3 consists of 16 residues.

The chain recombines TRBV27 with TRBJ1-6; TRBD1 matches 8 bases. The CDR3 totals 17 residues. Trimming removed 5 bases from V and 6 bases from J; junction bases left unmatched: 12. Germline V gene sequence: CDR1 MNHEY, CDR2 SMNVEV (reference sequence). In DNA, the CDR3 is TGTGCCAGCAGTCCCTATCCCCAGGGACAGGTTAATTCACCCCTCCACTTT. Translated, it gives CASSPYPQGQVNSPLHF.

This clone appeared once. This rearrangement joins TRBV2 to TRBJ2-5; D is uncertain. This CDR3 spans 13 amino acids. Per the germline V gene, CDR1 is SNHLY and CDR2 is FYNNEI. Trimming cost V 4 bases and J 2 bases, with 8 bases left between them. CDR3 nucleotide sequence: TGTGCCAGCAGTGGGTACGGTCAAGAGACCCAGTACTTC. Translated, it gives CASSGYGQETQYF.

This clone was picked up a small number of times. The V gene is TRBV18, the J gene TRBJ2-1; 12 nucleotides line up with TRBD2. This CDR3 region has 15 residues. CDR1 and CDR2 from the germline V gene are KGHSH and LQKENI. With 5 bases clipped from V and 7 bases from J, the junction kept 6 bases outside the gene matches. The CDR3 bases are TGTGCCAGCTCATCCGGACTAGCGGGGTCGAATGAGCAGTTCTTC. This gives the protein CASSSGLAGSNEQFF.